Shown below are 5 T cell receptor beta chains from a single sample sequenced in a study of blood T cell repertoires in COVID-19. Using immunoSEQ multiplex PCR, the repertoire was profiled, and TCRdb retains in-frame clones only, with some absent. Here the sample spans about 190,000 clones, 78% being singletons. The sequencing sample was made of peripheral blood. The origin of the receptors is a woman of 80 years or more with active or convalescent COVID-19.

This chain connects TRBV5-1 to TRBJ2-7; possible D gene TRBD2, 6 bases. This CDR3 has 14 residues. Germline V gene sequence: CDR1 SGHRS, CDR2 YFSETQ. V was cut by 0 bases and J by 9 bases, with 16 bases left in between. CDR3 sequence reads: CASSLVGLTEGQYF. In DNA form, the CDR3 reads TGCGCCAGCAGCTTGGTAGGACTAACAGAGGGGCAGTACTTC.

The chain recombines TRBV5-1 with TRBJ1-2; no firm D call. Per the germline V gene, CDR1 is SGHRS and CDR2 is YFSETQ. V lost 3 bases and J lost 3, with 12 bases in between. The CDR3 sequence is 14 residues long. The CDR3 sequence is CASSSGGADYGYTF. The CDR3 nucleotides read TGCGCCAGCAGCTCGGGTGGTGCGGACTATGGCTACACCTTC.

The V call is TRBV4-3, the J call TRBJ2-2, with D possibly TRBD1 on 6 matching bases. The CDR3 consists of 15 residues. Trimming stripped 4 bases from V and 2 bases from J, with 11 bases between. Germline-derived CDR1 and CDR2 are LGHNA and YSLEER. CDR3 nucleotides: TGCGCCAGCAGCCTAGGACAGTTTAACACCGGGGAGCTGTTTTTT. It yields the protein CASSLGQFNTGELFF.

The chain has TRBV5-5 and TRBJ2-7; 7 bases are shared with TRBD1. The trim removed 3 bases at V and 0 bases at J, leaving 0 bases unmatched. The CDR3 consists of 13 residues. Looked up from germline, CDR1 is SGHKS and CDR2 is YYEKEE (reference sequence). The CDR3 DNA is TGTGCCAGCAGCTGGGACAGCTCCTACGAGCAGTACTTC. It encodes CASSWDSSYEQYF.

This rearrangement joins TRBV2 to TRBJ1-6, with a weak D call TRBD1 (6 bases). Germline V CDR1 and CDR2: SNHLY, FYNNEI. Trimming shortened V by 8 bases and J by 16 bases, and 24 bases separated the two germline ends. The CDR3 consists of 14 residues. The CDR3 sequence: CASATGNPGQKLHF. The CDR3 region has the DNA TGTGCCAGCGCGACGGGGAACCCGGGACAAAAACTCCACTTT.